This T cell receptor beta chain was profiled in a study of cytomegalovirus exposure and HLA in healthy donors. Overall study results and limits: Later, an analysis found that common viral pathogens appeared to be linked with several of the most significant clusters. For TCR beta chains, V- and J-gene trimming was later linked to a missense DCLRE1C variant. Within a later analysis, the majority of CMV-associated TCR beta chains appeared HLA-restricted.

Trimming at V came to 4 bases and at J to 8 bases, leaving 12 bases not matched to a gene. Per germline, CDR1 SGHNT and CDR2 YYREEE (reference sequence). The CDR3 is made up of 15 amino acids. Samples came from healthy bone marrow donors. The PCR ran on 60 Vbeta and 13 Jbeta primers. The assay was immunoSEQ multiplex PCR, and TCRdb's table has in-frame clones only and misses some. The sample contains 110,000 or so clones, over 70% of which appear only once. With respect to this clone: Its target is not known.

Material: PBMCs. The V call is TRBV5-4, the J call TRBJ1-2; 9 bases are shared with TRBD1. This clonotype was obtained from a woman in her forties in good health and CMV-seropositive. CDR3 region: CASSAGTGRSSGYTF. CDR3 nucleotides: TGTGCCAGCAGCGCTGGGACAGGGAGATCGTCAGGCTACACCTTC.